The source of this T cell receptor (beta chain) is a study of blood T cell repertoires in COVID-19. Background on the study: Acute-phase and convalescent COVID-19 samples originated in the United States, Italy and Spain. The cDNA or gDNA used as material had been derived from T cells, B-cell-depleted T cells, or PBMCs.

V was trimmed by 4 bases and J by 2 bases, leaving 24 bases between them. The CDR3 totals 18 residues. Germline V lookup: CDR1 SGHRS, CDR2 YFSETQ. Original processing methods: Using reference gene primer amplification, nucleated cell counts were estimated. TCRdb keeps only in-frame clones here, not all; method: immunoSEQ multiplex PCR. The D gene and trimming were derived from the DNA, and the V and J assignments and clone size from that table. This sample has 90,000 to 120,000 clones, with 89% found just once. The specimen was peripheral blood. This TCR derives from a man in his forties or fifties with active or convalescent COVID-19. The chain employs TRBV5-1 and TRBJ1-2, with D tentatively TRBD1 (5 bases). CDR3 bases: TGCGCCAGCAGCAAAACACCACCGGGAGGGACGGGGAACTATGGCTACACCTTC. Translated: CASSKTPPGGTGNYGYTF.